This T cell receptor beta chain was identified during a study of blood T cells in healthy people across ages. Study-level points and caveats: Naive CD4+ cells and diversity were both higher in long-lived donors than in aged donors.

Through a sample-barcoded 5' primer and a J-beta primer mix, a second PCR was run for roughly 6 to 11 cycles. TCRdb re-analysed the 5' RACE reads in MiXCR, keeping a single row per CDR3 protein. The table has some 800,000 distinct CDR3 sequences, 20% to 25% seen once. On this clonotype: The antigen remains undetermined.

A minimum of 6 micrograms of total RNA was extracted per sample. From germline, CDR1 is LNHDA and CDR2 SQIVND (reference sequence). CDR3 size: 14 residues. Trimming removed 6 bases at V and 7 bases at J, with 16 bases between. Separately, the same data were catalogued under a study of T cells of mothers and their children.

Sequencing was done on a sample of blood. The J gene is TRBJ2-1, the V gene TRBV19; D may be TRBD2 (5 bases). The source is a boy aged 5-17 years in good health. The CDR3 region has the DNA TGTGCCAGTAGGCGGGCTAGCACCACGAATGAGCAGTTCTTC. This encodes CASRRASTTNEQFF.